This TCR beta chain was sequenced for a study of CD8+ T cells in alopecia areata. Study-wide results and limits: Under tofacitinib, fewer expanded CD8+ clones appeared among the top 100 scalp clones. More clonal than normal scalp was lesional scalp, particularly alopecia totalis/universalis.

Treatment meaning: oral pan-JAK inhibitor, 5-10 mg twice daily. Concerning this clone itself: Its antigen is undetermined. Given the absence of the conserved phenylalanine or tryptophan at the CDR3 end, a read error is likely. It is unclear where the CDR3 begins or ends on the DNA, so no DNA is shown, and the CDR3 is as TCRdb lists it.

Termini included, the CDR3 measures 11 amino acids. Per germline, CDR1 MNHNY and CDR2 SVGAGI (reference sequence). Sequencing used cDNA as its template, made by extracting RNA and reverse transcribing it. Sequencing was performed with immunoSEQ multiplex PCR; in TCRdb, only in-frame clones are kept and a portion is missing. This sample has 150,000 to 200,000 clones; more than 55% occur once, and the top ten carry about 1.3%. This chain links TRBV6-6 with TRBJ1-2; whether TRBD1, the table's D call, matches the DNA was not checked. This receptor was identified in a human donor with alopecia areata. The sample here was CD4+ T cells sorted from blood, taken around week 50, from a patient treated with tofacitinib. CDR3: CASSLTGPTEL.